The 16 T cell receptor beta chains in this list originate from one sample, sequenced in a study of control samples from healthy donors and cancer patients. TCRdb's copy holds only in-frame clones and misses some; the assay was immunoSEQ multiplex PCR. The sample comprises approximately 70,000 clones, roughly 82% of which are singletons, and about 14% rests with the top ten. The sequenced sample was blood. The receptors here all came from a middle-aged man in good health.

This chain links TRBV7-9 with TRBJ1-1, with no clear D. Trimming took off 5 bases at V and 1 base at J, with 11 bases between the two ends. Germline V CDR1 and CDR2: SEHNR, FQNEAQ (reference sequence). The CDR3 runs to 14 residues. CDR3 in DNA: TGTGCCAGCAGCCAGGTCCCAGAGAACACTGAAGCTTTCTTT. Amino acids: CASSQVPENTEAFF. The variable domain in full, with the rest retrieved from reference TRBV7-9 and TRBJ1-1, is DTGVSQNPRHKITKRGQNVTFRCDPISEHNRLYWYRQTLGQGPEFLTYFQNEAQLEKSRLLSDRFSAERPKGSFSTLEIQRTEQGDSAMYLCASSQVPENTEAFFGQGTRLTVV.

The rearrangement joins TRBV23-1 to TRBJ2-6; D may match TRBD1 or TRBD2 (5 bases each). TRBV23-1 is an ORF, and what it does is uncertain. CDR3 length: 16 residues. V dropped 4 bases and J dropped 0 bases, with 10 bases sitting between them. In DNA form, the CDR3 reads TGCGCCAGCAGTCCCGGGACGAACTCTGGGGCCAACGTCCTGACTTTC. Amino acid sequence: CASSPGTNSGANVLTF.

The rearrangement uses TRBV10-2 and TRBJ2-1; 7 nucleotides align to TRBD2. Germline CDR1 reads WSHSY; CDR2 reads SAAADI. V shed 0 bases, J shed 3 bases, and the junction held 5 bases outside the gene matches. The CDR3 extends over 16 amino acids. CDR3 DNA sequence: TGCGCCAGCAGTGAGTCTGGTAGCGGGTTCTACAATGAGCAGTTCTTC. This encodes CASSESGSGFYNEQFF.

This rearrangement joins TRBV6-6 to TRBJ1-2; D may be TRBD1 (5 bases). There are 13 residues in the CDR3. V lost 5 bases to trimming and J lost 6 bases, with 13 bases between them. CDR1 is MNHNY and CDR2 is SVGAGI in the germline V gene (reference sequence). The CDR3 reads CASSPSDSNGYTF. CDR3 nucleotides: TGTGCCAGCAGTCCTTCCGACAGCAATGGCTACACCTTC.

J is TRBJ1-1 and V is TRBV30; unclear D gene. There are 13 residues in the CDR3. V was pared by 3 bases and J by 1 base, with 9 bases between. Germline CDR1 GTSNPN, CDR2 SVGIG (reference sequence). CDR3 bases: TGTGCCTGGAGCCTCGATTCGAACACTGAAGCTTTCTTT. It translates to CAWSLDSNTEAFF.

The CDR3 loop reads CASSPAGEGRDTQYF. The DNA for the CDR3 is TGTGCCAGCTCACCGGCGGGAGAGGGTCGAGATACGCAGTATTTT. The rearrangement joins TRBV18 to TRBJ2-3; 7 positions match TRBD2. Germline V lookup: CDR1 KGHSH, CDR2 LQKENI. The CDR3 runs to 15 residues. Trimming at V came to 3 bases and at J to 5 bases, leaving 8 bases not matched to a gene.

The chain links TRBV27 to TRBJ2-1; no clear D. Germline loops: CDR1 MNHEY, CDR2 SMNVEV (reference sequence). This CDR3 is built from 17 residues. Trimming removed 2 bases from V and 0 bases from J, with 14 bases in between. CDR3 in amino acids: CASSLRIRGGSYNEQFF. The DNA for the CDR3 is TGTGCCAGCAGTTTAAGGATTCGTGGCGGCTCCTACAATGAGCAGTTCTTC.

This clone was counted once. The chain couples TRBV24-1 to TRBJ1-5; 7 bases fit TRBD1. This CDR3 is 16 amino acids long. CDR1 is KGHDR and CDR2 is SFDVKD in the germline V gene. With 1 base clipped from V and 1 base from J, the junction kept 3 bases outside the gene matches. The CDR3 region is CATSDFQQGSNQPQHF. CDR3 bases: TGTGCCACCAGTGATTTTCAACAGGGGAGCAATCAGCCCCAGCATTTT.

This chain links TRBV11-2 with TRBJ2-3; a weak D match, TRBD2 (6 bases). This CDR3 comprises 15 residues. Germline V gene data show CDR1 as SGHAT and CDR2 as FQNNGV. Trimming left V 1 base short and J 1 base short, with 9 bases between. The CDR3 spells CASSLAGVGTDTQYF. CDR3 nucleotide sequence: TGTGCCAGCAGCTTAGCGGGAGTGGGCACAGATACGCAGTATTTT.

V is TRBV19 and J is TRBJ1-1; a weak D match, TRBD1 (5 bases). CDR1 LNHDA and CDR2 SQIVND come from the germline V gene (reference sequence). CDR3 length: 13 residues. V was cut by 5 bases and J by 2 bases, with 9 bases left in between. The CDR3, as DNA: TGTGCCAGTAGTTTTGGACACAACACTGAAGCTTTCTTT. Encoded protein: CASSFGHNTEAFF.

The chain carries TRBV11-2 and TRBJ2-1; weak D call: TRBD1 (5 bases). This CDR3 has 14 amino acids. Germline CDR1 SGHAT, CDR2 FQNNGV. Trimming cost V 3 bases and J 0 bases, with 6 bases left between them. The CDR3 reads CASSFRVSYNEQFF. CDR3 bases: TGTGCCAGCAGCTTCAGGGTCTCCTACAATGAGCAGTTCTTC.

This chain links TRBV6-5 with TRBJ1-2; 12 bases agree with TRBD1. The V gene's germline CDR1 is MNHEY and CDR2 SVGAGI. Trimming at V came to 6 bases and at J to 4 bases, leaving 6 bases not matched to a gene. The CDR3 runs 15 residues. The CDR3 sequence: CASSSGTGGFYGYTF. The CDR3 DNA sequence: TGTGCCAGCAGCAGCGGGACAGGGGGCTTCTATGGCTACACCTTC.

The chain combines TRBV6-5 with TRBJ1-1; D possibly corresponds to TRBD1 (5 bases). The germline V gene encodes CDR1 MNHEY and CDR2 SVGAGI. V was cut by 3 bases and J by 1 base, with 6 bases left in between. CDR3 length: 13 residues. CDR3 bases: TGTGCCAGCAGTTATCAGGGGAACACTGAAGCTTTCTTT. This translates into CASSYQGNTEAFF.

This chain connects TRBV6-2 or TRBV6-3 to TRBJ2-5, with D unclear. Trimming took off 2 bases at V and 2 bases at J, with 6 bases between the two ends. In germline, CDR1 is MNHEY, CDR2 SVGEGT. The CDR3 length is 13 residues. CDR3 sequence: CASSYGQQETQYF. For the CDR3, the DNA is TGTGCCAGCAGTTACGGCCAGCAAGAGACCCAGTACTTC.

This sequence joins TRBV14 and TRBJ2-2; D is possibly TRBD1 (5 bases). Trimming cost V 4 bases and J 5 bases, with 11 bases left between them. This CDR3 has 14 residues. CDR1 is SGHDN and CDR2 is FVKESK in the germline V gene. The CDR3 region has the DNA TGTGCCAGCAGCCCCGTTCAGGGAACCGGGGAGCTGTTTTTT. Protein: CASSPVQGTGELFF. The full variable domain, with the rest looked up from reference TRBV14 and TRBJ2-2, is EAGVTQFPSHSVIEKGQTVTLRCDPISGHDNLYWYRRVMGKEIKFLLHFVKESKQDESGMPNNRFLAERTGGTYSTLKVQPAELEDSGVYFCASSPVQGTGELFFGEGSRLTVL.

V gene TRBV4-1 combines with J gene TRBJ2-3; 8 bases align to TRBD2. After removal of 2 bases from V and 4 bases from J, the junction contained 8 bases not matched to a gene. The germline gives CDR1 MGHRA, CDR2 YSYEKL. This CDR3 is built from 16 residues. CDR3 region: CASSQLGAGGADTQYF. DNA for the CDR3: TGCGCCAGCAGCCAACTAGGGGCGGGAGGCGCAGATACGCAGTATTTT.